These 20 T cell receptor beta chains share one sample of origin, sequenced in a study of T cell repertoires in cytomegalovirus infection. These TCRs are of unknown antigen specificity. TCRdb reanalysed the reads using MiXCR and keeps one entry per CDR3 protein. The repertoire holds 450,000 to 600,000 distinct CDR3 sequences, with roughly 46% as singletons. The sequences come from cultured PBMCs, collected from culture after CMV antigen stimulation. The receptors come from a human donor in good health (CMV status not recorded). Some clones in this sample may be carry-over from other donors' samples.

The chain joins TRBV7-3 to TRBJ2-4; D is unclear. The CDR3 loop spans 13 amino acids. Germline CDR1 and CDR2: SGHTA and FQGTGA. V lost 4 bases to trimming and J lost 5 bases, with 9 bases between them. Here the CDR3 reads CASSSVVENIQYF. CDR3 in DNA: TGTGCCAGCAGCTCTGTGGTGGAAAACATTCAGTACTTC.

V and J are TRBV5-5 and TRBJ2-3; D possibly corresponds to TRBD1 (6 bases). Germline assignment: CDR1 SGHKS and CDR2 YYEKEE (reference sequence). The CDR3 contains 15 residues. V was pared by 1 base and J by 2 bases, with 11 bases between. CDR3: CASSLWDTNTDTQYF. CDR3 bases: TGTGCCAGCAGCTTGTGGGACACAAACACAGATACGCAGTATTTT.

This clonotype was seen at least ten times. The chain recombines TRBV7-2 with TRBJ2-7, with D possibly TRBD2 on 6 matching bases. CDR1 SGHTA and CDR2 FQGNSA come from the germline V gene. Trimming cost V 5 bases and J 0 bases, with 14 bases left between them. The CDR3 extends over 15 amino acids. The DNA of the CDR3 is TGTGCCAGCAGCACCGTGGAGGGTTCCTCCTACGAGCAGTACTTC. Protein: CASSTVEGSSYEQYF.

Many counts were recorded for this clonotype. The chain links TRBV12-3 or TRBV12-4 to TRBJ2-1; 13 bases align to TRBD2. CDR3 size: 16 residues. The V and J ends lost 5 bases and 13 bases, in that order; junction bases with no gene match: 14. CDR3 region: CASSLRTSGSAKPQFF. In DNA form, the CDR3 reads TGTGCCAGCAGTCTCCGGACTAGCGGGAGCGCCAAACCTCAGTTCTTC.

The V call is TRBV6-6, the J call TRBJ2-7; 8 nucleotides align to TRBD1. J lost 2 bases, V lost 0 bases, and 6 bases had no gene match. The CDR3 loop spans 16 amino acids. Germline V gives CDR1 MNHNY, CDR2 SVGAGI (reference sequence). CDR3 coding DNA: TGTGCCAGCAGTTACTCACCGGGACAGGCCCCCTACGAGCAGTACTTC. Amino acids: CASSYSPGQAPYEQYF.

DNA for the CDR3: TGTGCCAGCAGTTCCAGCACGAGCTCTGGAAACACCATATATTTT. Translated, it gives CASSSSTSSGNTIYF. The J gene is TRBJ1-3, the V gene TRBV6-6; D not certain. CDR3 length equals 15 residues. Germline V gene sequence: CDR1 MNHNY, CDR2 SVGAGI (reference sequence). The ends were cut back, 4 bases at V and 0 bases at J, with 10 bases in the middle.

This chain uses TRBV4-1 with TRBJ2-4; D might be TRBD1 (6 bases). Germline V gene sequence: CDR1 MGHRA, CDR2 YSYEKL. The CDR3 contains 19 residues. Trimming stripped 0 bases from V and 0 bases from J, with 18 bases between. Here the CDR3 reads CASSQDLGARGLAKNIQYF. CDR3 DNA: TGCGCCAGCAGCCAAGATTTGGGGGCTCGCGGCCTAGCCAAAAACATTCAGTACTTC.

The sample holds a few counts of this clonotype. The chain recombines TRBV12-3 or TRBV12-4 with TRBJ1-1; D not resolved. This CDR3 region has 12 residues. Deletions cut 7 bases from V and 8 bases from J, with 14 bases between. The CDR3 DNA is TGTGCCAGCACCGCTGGGTTATCCGAAGCTTTCTTT. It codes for CASTAGLSEAFF.

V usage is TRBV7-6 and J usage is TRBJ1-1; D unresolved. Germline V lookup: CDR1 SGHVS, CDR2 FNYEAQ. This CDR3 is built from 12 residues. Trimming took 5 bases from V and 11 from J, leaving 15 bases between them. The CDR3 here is CASSPGGSRAFF. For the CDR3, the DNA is TGTGCCAGCAGCCCCGGTGGCTCGAGGGCTTTCTTT. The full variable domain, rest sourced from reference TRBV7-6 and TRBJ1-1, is GAGVSQSPRYKVTKRGQDVALRCDPISGHVSLYWYRQALGQGPEFLTYFNYEAQQDKSGLPNDRFSAERPEGSISTLTIQRTEQRDSAMYRCASSPGGSRAFFGQGTRLTVV.

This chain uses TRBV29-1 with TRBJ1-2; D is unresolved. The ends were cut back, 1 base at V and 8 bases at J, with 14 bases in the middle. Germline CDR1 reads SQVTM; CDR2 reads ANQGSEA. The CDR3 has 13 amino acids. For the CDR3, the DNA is TGCAGCGTTGAAGGGTGGACCCGGGTCGGCTACACCTTC. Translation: CSVEGWTRVGYTF.

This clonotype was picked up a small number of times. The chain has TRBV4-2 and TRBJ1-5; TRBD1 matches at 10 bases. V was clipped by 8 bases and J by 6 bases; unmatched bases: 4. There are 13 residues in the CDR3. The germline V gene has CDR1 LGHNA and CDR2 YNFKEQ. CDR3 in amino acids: CASRQGAGQPQHF. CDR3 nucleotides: TGTGCCAGCCGACAGGGGGCTGGTCAGCCCCAGCATTTT.

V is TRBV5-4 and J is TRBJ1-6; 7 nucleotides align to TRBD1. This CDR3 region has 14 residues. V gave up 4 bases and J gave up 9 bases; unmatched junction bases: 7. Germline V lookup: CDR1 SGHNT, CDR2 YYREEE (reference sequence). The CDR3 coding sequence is TGTGCCAGCAGCCCTGGGACAGTGGTTTCACCCCTCCACTTT. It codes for CASSPGTVVSPLHF.

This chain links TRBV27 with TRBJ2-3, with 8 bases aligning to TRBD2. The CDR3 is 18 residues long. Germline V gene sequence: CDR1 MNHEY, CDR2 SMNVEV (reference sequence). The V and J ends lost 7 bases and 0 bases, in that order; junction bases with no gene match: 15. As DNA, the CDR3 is TGTGCCAGCATCCCCCTCGGGGGGCGGGGGGCCAGCACAGATACGCAGTATTTT. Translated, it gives CASIPLGGRGASTDTQYF.

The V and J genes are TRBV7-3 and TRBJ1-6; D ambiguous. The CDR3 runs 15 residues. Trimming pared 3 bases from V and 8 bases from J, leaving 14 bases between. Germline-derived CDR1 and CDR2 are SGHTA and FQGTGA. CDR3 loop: CASSLERMRHSPLHF. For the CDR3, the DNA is TGTGCCAGCAGCTTGGAACGCATGAGGCATTCACCCCTCCACTTT.

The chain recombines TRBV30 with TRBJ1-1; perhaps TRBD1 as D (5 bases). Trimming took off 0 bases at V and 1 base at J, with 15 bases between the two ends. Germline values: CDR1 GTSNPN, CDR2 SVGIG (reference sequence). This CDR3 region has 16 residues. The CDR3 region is CAWSVLIRTPNTEAFF. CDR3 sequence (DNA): TGTGCCTGGAGTGTACTCATCCGGACACCGAACACTGAAGCTTTCTTT.

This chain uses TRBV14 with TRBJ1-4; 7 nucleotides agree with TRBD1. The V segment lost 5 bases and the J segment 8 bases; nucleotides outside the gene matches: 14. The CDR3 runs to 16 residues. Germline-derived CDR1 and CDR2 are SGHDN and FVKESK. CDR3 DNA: TGTGCCAGCAGCGTACAAACAGGGGAGGTTTTGGAAAAACTGTTTTTT. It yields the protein CASSVQTGEVLEKLFF.

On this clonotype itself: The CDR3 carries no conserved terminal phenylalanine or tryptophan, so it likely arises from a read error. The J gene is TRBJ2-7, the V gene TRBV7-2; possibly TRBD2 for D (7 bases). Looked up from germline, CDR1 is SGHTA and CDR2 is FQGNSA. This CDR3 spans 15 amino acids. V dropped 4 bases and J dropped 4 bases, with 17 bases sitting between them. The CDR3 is CASSSYGGASYEQYL. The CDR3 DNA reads TGTGCCAGCAGCTCATATGGGGGGGCCTCTTACGAGCAGTACTTA.

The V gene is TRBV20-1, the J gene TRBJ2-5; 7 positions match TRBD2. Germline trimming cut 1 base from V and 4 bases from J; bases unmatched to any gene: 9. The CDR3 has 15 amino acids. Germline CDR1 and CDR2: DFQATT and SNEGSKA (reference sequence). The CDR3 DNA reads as TGCAGTGCTAGAGGGCCTCTGACGGGGGGAGAGACCCAGTACTTC. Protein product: CSARGPLTGGETQYF.

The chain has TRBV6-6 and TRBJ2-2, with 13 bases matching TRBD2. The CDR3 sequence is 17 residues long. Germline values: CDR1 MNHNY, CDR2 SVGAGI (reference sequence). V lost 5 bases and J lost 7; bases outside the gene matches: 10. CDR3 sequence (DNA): TGTGCCAGCAGTGGGGGACTAGCGGGACTCCGGGTCGGGGAGCTGTTTTTT. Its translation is CASSGGLAGLRVGELFF.

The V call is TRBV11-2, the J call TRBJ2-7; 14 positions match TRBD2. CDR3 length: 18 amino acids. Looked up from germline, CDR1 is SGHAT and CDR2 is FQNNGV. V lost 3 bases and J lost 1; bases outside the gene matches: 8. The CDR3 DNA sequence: TGTGCCAGCAGCTTCTCTGGGACTAGCGGGAGCTGGTCCTACGAGCAGTACTTC. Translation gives CASSFSGTSGSWSYEQYF.